This T cell receptor (beta chain) was found in a study of blood T cell repertoires in COVID-19. Repertoires were generated with immunoSEQ multiplex PCR, while TCRdb's copy carries only in-frame clones and drops some. The sample has 27,000 or so clones, 82% seen once. Germline lookup yields CDR1 SGHRS and CDR2 YFSETQ. Trimming removed 0 bases from V and 4 bases from J, with 12 bases in between. The length of the CDR3 is 15 residues. The sequenced material came from peripheral blood. The rearrangement uses TRBV5-1 and TRBJ2-3; D possibly corresponds to TRBD2 (5 bases). This clonotype was obtained from a man older than 75 with active or convalescent COVID-19. The CDR3 loop reads CASSLEDLAPDTQYF. In DNA, the CDR3 is TGCGCCAGCAGCTTGGAGGACTTGGCTCCAGATACGCAGTATTTT.